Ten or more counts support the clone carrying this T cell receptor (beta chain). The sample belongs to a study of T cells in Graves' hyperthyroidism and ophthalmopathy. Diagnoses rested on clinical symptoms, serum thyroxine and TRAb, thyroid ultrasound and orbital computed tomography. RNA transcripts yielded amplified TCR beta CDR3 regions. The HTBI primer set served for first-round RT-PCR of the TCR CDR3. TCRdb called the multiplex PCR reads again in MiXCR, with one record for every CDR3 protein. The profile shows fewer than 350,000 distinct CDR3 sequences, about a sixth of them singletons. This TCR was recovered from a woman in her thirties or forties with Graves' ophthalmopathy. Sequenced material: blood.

CDR3 DNA: TGTGCCAGCATCAAAAGGACTCAAGGTCCTGGAAACACCATATATTTT. This codes for CASIKRTQGPGNTIYF. The genes are TRBV6-5 and TRBJ1-3, with D hard to call. Germline CDR1 is MNHEY and CDR2 is SVGAGI. The germline V and J ends were trimmed by 7 bases and 2 bases, with 18 bases remaining between them. The CDR3 has 16 amino acids.